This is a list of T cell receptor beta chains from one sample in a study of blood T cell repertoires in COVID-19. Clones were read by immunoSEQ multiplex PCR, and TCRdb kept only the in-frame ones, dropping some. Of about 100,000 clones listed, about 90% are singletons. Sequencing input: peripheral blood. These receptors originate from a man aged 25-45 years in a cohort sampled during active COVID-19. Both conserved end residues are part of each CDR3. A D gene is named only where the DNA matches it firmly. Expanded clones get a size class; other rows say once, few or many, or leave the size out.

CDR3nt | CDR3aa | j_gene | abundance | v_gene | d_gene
TGCGCCAGCAGCTTGGGGGATGGACAATCCAATTCACCCCTCCACTTT | CASSLGDGQSNSPLHF | TRBJ1-6 | NA | TRBV5-1 | NA
TGTGCCAGCGGTTCGGGGAACACTGAAGCTTTCTTT | CASGSGNTEAFF | TRBJ1-1 | NA | TRBV5-4 | NA
TGTGCTAGTGGTTTGGTACGCTCAGGGAACACTGAAGCTTTCTTT | CASGLVRSGNTEAFF | TRBJ1-1 | few | TRBV12-5 | NA
TGTGCCAGCTCACCCGGTAGCGGGGTCAGCTCCTACAATGAGCAGTTCTTC | CASSPGSGVSSYNEQFF | TRBJ2-1 | NA | TRBV18 | TRBD2
TGTGCCAGCAGCCTCCACGGGGCTAGCGGGGGGGAAGATACGCAGTATTTT | CASSLHGASGGEDTQYF | TRBJ2-3 | NA | TRBV7-2 | TRBD2
TGTGCCAGCAGCCACGCAGGGGGTTACTATGGCTACACCTTC | CASSHAGGYYGYTF | TRBJ1-2 | NA | TRBV14 | TRBD1
TGTGCCAGCAGCTTGGGGGGAAGGGGAGATACGCAGTATTTT | CASSLGGRGDTQYF | TRBJ2-3 | NA | TRBV5-8 | NA
TGCGCCAGCAGTCGAAACAGGGGGCTTCGAACCTACGAGCAGTACTTC | CASSRNRGLRTYEQYF | TRBJ2-7 | NA | TRBV23-1 | TRBD1
TGTGCCAGCAGTTTAGAGGGAACCTTCTATGGCTACACCTTC | CASSLEGTFYGYTF | TRBJ1-2 | NA | TRBV27 | NA
TGTGCCAGCAGCTTAGCCGGGACTAATACAGATACGCAGTATTTT | CASSLAGTNTDTQYF | TRBJ2-3 | NA | TRBV7-2 | TRBD2
TGTGCCAGTAGTCCCCGGACAGGGGCTGACACTGAAGCTTTCTTT | CASSPRTGADTEAFF | TRBJ1-1 | NA | TRBV19 | TRBD1
TGTGCCATCAGTGAGGGACAGGGTTTGGGCCATCAGCCCCAGCATTTT | CAISEGQGLGHQPQHF | TRBJ1-5 | NA | TRBV10-3 | TRBD1
TGTGCTAGTGGTTTGGTATTGGGGCAACACCCTTCCCCTTATAGCAATCAGCCCCAGCATTTT | CASGLVLGQHPSPYSNQPQHF | TRBJ1-5 | NA | TRBV12-5 | NA
TGTGCCAGCAGCCAAGTCCCCATGTCCTACGAGCAGTACTTC | CASSQVPMSYEQYF | TRBJ2-7 | NA | TRBV3-1/TRBV3-2 | NA
TGTGCCATCAGCTCCCCGATCGGGTCAGCGGGGGGGCCAGGTCAAGATACGCAGTATTTT | CAISSPIGSAGGPGQDTQYF | TRBJ2-3 | NA | TRBV10-3 | TRBD2
TGTGCCTGGAGCCGACGGGACACCTCCTACGAGCAGTACTTC | CAWSRRDTSYEQYF | TRBJ2-7 | NA | TRBV30 | NA
TGTGCCAGCAGCTTGGTGGCGGTGGGCTCTGGGGCCAACGTCCTGACTTTC | CASSLVAVGSGANVLTF | TRBJ2-6 | NA | TRBV5-4 | NA
TGTGCCAGCAGCTTAGACGGCAGCCGGGTTCCCCATGGCTACACCTTC | CASSLDGSRVPHGYTF | TRBJ1-2 | NA | TRBV7-9 | NA
TGTGCCAGCAGTTTCGTGACAGGGGCCCACGAGCAGTACTTC | CASSFVTGAHEQYF | TRBJ2-7 | NA | TRBV27 | TRBD1
TGTGCCAGCAGCCCCGGGACAGGGCTAAAGACCCAGTACTTC | CASSPGTGLKTQYF | TRBJ2-5 | few | TRBV5-6 | TRBD1
TGCGCCAGCAGCTTGGAAGGCGGGTACATGAACACTGAAGCTTTCTTT | CASSLEGGYMNTEAFF | TRBJ1-1 | NA | TRBV5-1 | NA
TGTGCCAGCAGCTTGGTGGCAGGGGTGGTGGATACGCAGTATTTT | CASSLVAGVVDTQYF | TRBJ2-3 | NA | TRBV5-4 | NA